A selection of T cell receptor beta chains follows, all from one sample in a study of type 1 and type 2 diabetes patients. TCRdb re-derived calls from the multiplex PCR reads in MiXCR, one entry per CDR3 protein. The table lists 250,000 or so distinct CDR3 sequences, roughly 50% of them singletons. The material sequenced was peripheral blood mononuclear cells (PBMCs). All receptors come from a man younger than 30 with type 2 diabetes. CDR3s include the opening cysteine and the closing phenylalanine or tryptophan. The D gene is left open where the match is weak. Expanded clones are given a class, and other clones once, few, many or no size at all.

j_gene: TRBJ2-3
d_gene: TRBD2
abundance: -
v_gene: TRBV20-1
CDR3aa: CSAPGLAGFADTQYF
CDR3nt: TGCAGTGCCCCCGGACTAGCGGGGTTCGCAGATACGCAGTATTTT

j_gene: TRBJ2-7
d_gene: -
abundance: -
v_gene: TRBV29-1
CDR3aa: CSVVGLSSYEQYF
CDR3nt: TGCAGCGTTGTAGGGTTGTCCTCCTACGAGCAGTACTTC

j_gene: TRBJ2-7
d_gene: -
abundance: -
v_gene: TRBV6-6
CDR3aa: CAGRPRDSVYEQYF
CDR3nt: TGTGCCGGCAGGCCCAGGGACTCCGTCTACGAGCAGTACTTC

j_gene: TRBJ1-6
d_gene: TRBD1
abundance: few
v_gene: TRBV27
CDR3aa: CASSPYGTDYNSPLHF
CDR3nt: TGTGCCAGCAGTCCCTATGGGACAGATTATAATTCACCCCTCCACTTT

j_gene: TRBJ1-4
d_gene: TRBD1
abundance: -
v_gene: TRBV20-1
CDR3aa: CSAQPGQGIEKLFF
CDR3nt: TGCAGTGCCCAACCGGGACAGGGTATTGAAAAACTGTTTTTT

j_gene: TRBJ1-4
d_gene: TRBD1
abundance: -
v_gene: TRBV6-6
CDR3aa: CARPGGRWEKLFF
CDR3nt: TGTGCCAGGCCAGGGGGGCGTTGGGAAAAACTGTTTTTT

j_gene: TRBJ2-7
d_gene: -
abundance: -
v_gene: TRBV27
CDR3aa: CASSLAPTYEQYF
CDR3nt: TGTGCCAGCAGTTTAGCTCCAACCTACGAGCAGTACTTC

j_gene: TRBJ1-6
d_gene: -
abundance: -
v_gene: TRBV7-2
CDR3aa: CASSPAGVSPLHF
CDR3nt: TGTGCCAGCAGCCCCGCAGGGGTCTCACCCCTCCACTTT

j_gene: TRBJ2-2
d_gene: TRBD1
abundance: -
v_gene: TRBV27
CDR3aa: CASSFADRDTGELFF
CDR3nt: TGTGCCAGCAGTTTCGCCGACAGGGACACCGGGGAGCTGTTTTTT

j_gene: TRBJ1-2
d_gene: -
abundance: few
v_gene: TRBV27
CDR3aa: CASSLSITNLVLLGYTF
CDR3nt: TGTGCCAGCAGTTTATCGATTACAAACCTGGTCCTTCTGGGCTACACCTTC

j_gene: TRBJ1-3
d_gene: TRBD1
abundance: -
v_gene: TRBV2
CDR3aa: CASSYNRQGTFSGNTIYF
CDR3nt: TGTGCCAGCAGTTACAATAGACAGGGGACCTTCTCTGGAAACACCATATATTTT

j_gene: TRBJ2-7
d_gene: -
abundance: -
v_gene: TRBV10-1
CDR3aa: CASSPLGESDEQYF
CDR3nt: TGTGCCAGCTCACCCTTGGGCGAATCCGACGAGCAGTACTTC

j_gene: TRBJ2-1
d_gene: -
abundance: -
v_gene: TRBV20-1
CDR3aa: CSARDRSGFDEQFF
CDR3nt: TGCAGTGCTAGAGATAGATCAGGGTTCGATGAGCAGTTCTTC

j_gene: TRBJ2-7
d_gene: -
abundance: few
v_gene: TRBV11-2
CDR3aa: CASSLGPGYEQYF
CDR3nt: TGTGCCAGCAGCTTAGGGCCGGGCTACGAGCAGTACTTC

j_gene: TRBJ1-1
d_gene: -
abundance: -
v_gene: TRBV30
CDR3aa: CAWSVHLGRTEAFF
CDR3nt: TGTGCCTGGAGTGTACACCTGGGGAGGACTGAAGCTTTCTTT

j_gene: TRBJ2-7
d_gene: -
abundance: -
v_gene: TRBV10-3
CDR3aa: CATSESHAGTFYEQYF
CDR3nt: TGTGCCACCAGCGAATCACACGCCGGGACATTTTACGAGCAGTACTTC

j_gene: TRBJ2-7
d_gene: -
abundance: few
v_gene: TRBV20-1
CDR3aa: CSARQASSYEQYF
CDR3nt: TGCAGTGCTAGACAGGCCAGCTCCTACGAGCAGTACTTC

j_gene: TRBJ1-5
d_gene: -
abundance: -
v_gene: TRBV6-6
CDR3aa: CASSYDWGRGNQPQHF
CDR3nt: TGTGCCAGCAGTTACGATTGGGGACGGGGTAATCAGCCCCAGCATTTT

j_gene: TRBJ1-4
d_gene: -
abundance: -
v_gene: TRBV7-7
CDR3aa: CASSLVMGGFKEKLFF
CDR3nt: TGTGCTAGCAGCTTAGTGATGGGGGGTTTCAAGGAAAAACTGTTTTTT

j_gene: TRBJ1-2
d_gene: TRBD1
abundance: -
v_gene: TRBV19
CDR3aa: CASSNDRGQVGYTF
CDR3nt: TGTGCCAGTAGCAACGACAGGGGGCAGGTCGGCTACACCTTC

j_gene: TRBJ1-2
d_gene: TRBD1
abundance: -
v_gene: TRBV29-1
CDR3aa: CSVEIYGQGEYGYTF
CDR3nt: TGCAGCGTTGAGATATATGGACAGGGGGAATACGGCTACACCTTC

j_gene: TRBJ1-2
d_gene: TRBD1
abundance: -
v_gene: TRBV27
CDR3aa: CASSSPLRQGARGGYTF
CDR3nt: TGTGCCAGCAGTTCCCCCCTTCGACAGGGGGCGCGAGGTGGCTACACCTTC

j_gene: TRBJ2-7
d_gene: -
abundance: -
v_gene: TRBV28
CDR3aa: CASKRPEGAPQDEQYF
CDR3nt: TGTGCCAGCAAAAGACCGGAGGGGGCGCCTCAGGACGAGCAGTACTTC

j_gene: TRBJ1-3
d_gene: -
abundance: few
v_gene: TRBV7-3
CDR3aa: CASSRLGGSGDTIYF
CDR3nt: TGTGCCAGCAGCCGACTAGGGGGATCCGGGGACACCATATATTTT

j_gene: TRBJ2-7
d_gene: TRBD2
abundance: -
v_gene: TRBV14
CDR3aa: CASSQVRASGGEQYF
CDR3nt: TGTGCCAGCAGCCAAGTCAGGGCTAGCGGAGGCGAGCAGTACTTC

j_gene: TRBJ1-5
d_gene: -
abundance: -
v_gene: TRBV30
CDR3aa: CAWSSEVGNQPQHF
CDR3nt: TGTGCCTGGAGTTCGGAAGTGGGCAATCAGCCCCAGCATTTT

j_gene: TRBJ1-1
d_gene: -
abundance: once
v_gene: TRBV14
CDR3aa: CASSQEGRAFF
CDR3nt: TGTGCCAGCAGCCAAGAGGGGAGGGCTTTCTTT

j_gene: TRBJ2-2
d_gene: -
abundance: once
v_gene: TRBV29-1
CDR3aa: CSAQGGTGELFF
CDR3nt: TGCAGCGCCCAGGGCGGCACCGGGGAGCTGTTTTTT

j_gene: TRBJ1-2
d_gene: -
abundance: -
v_gene: TRBV20-1
CDR3aa: CSARGGHGYTF
CDR3nt: TGCAGTGCTAGGGGGGGCCATGGCTACACCTTC

j_gene: TRBJ1-4
d_gene: -
abundance: -
v_gene: TRBV29-1
CDR3aa: CSVLGLRGELFF
CDR3nt: TGCAGCGTGCTTGGCCTACGTGGGGAACTGTTTTTT

j_gene: TRBJ2-7
d_gene: -
abundance: -
v_gene: TRBV6-6
CDR3aa: CASSYGGGFNEQYF
CDR3nt: TGTGCCAGCAGTTACGGAGGGGGCTTCAACGAGCAGTACTTC

j_gene: TRBJ2-3
d_gene: TRBD1
abundance: -
v_gene: TRBV24-1
CDR3aa: CATSDAGTGHRDTQYF
CDR3nt: TGTGCCACCAGTGATGCCGGGACAGGGCATCGAGATACGCAGTATTTT

j_gene: TRBJ1-6
d_gene: -
abundance: -
v_gene: TRBV6-1
CDR3aa: CASSPTDRPVSPLHF
CDR3nt: TGTGCCAGCAGCCCGACAGATCGGCCCGTTTCACCCCTCCACTTT

j_gene: TRBJ2-5
d_gene: -
abundance: few
v_gene: TRBV7-2
CDR3aa: CASSSTGGVGQETQYF
CDR3nt: TGTGCCAGCAGCTCGACAGGCGGAGTGGGCCAAGAGACCCAGTACTTC

j_gene: TRBJ1-1
d_gene: TRBD1
abundance: -
v_gene: TRBV19
CDR3aa: CASSNLLTGGVAFF
CDR3nt: TGTGCCAGTAGTAACCTGTTGACAGGGGGTGTAGCTTTCTTT